This T cell receptor beta chain came from a study of cytotoxic CD8 clonotypes in ibrutinib-treated CLL. Libraries of TCR beta were made from approximately 2 micrograms of genomic DNA that came from cryopreserved PBMCs. V shed 1 base and J shed 2 bases, with 3 bases lying between them. CDR1 and CDR2 (germline): SGHNT, YENEEA. The CDR3 runs 12 residues. Study-level points and caveats: The clonality rise at ibrutinib response reflected private clonotype expansion.

This clone is deemed large. Its antigen is unidentified. T cells were sequenced at a targeted depth of 1 in 200,000 to 1 in 1 million. Using immunoSEQ multiplex PCR, the repertoire was profiled, and TCRdb retains in-frame clones only, with some absent. In the table there are tens of thousands of clones, about 70% of which are singletons. This receptor was taken from a human donor with chronic lymphocytic leukemia. V and J are TRBV11-3 and TRBJ2-7; D is undetermined. This specimen was PBMCs, taken after 12 months of ibrutinib treatment. The CDR3 sequence is CASSLGAYEQYF. The CDR3, as DNA: TGTGCCAGCAGCTTAGGTGCCTACGAGCAGTACTTC.